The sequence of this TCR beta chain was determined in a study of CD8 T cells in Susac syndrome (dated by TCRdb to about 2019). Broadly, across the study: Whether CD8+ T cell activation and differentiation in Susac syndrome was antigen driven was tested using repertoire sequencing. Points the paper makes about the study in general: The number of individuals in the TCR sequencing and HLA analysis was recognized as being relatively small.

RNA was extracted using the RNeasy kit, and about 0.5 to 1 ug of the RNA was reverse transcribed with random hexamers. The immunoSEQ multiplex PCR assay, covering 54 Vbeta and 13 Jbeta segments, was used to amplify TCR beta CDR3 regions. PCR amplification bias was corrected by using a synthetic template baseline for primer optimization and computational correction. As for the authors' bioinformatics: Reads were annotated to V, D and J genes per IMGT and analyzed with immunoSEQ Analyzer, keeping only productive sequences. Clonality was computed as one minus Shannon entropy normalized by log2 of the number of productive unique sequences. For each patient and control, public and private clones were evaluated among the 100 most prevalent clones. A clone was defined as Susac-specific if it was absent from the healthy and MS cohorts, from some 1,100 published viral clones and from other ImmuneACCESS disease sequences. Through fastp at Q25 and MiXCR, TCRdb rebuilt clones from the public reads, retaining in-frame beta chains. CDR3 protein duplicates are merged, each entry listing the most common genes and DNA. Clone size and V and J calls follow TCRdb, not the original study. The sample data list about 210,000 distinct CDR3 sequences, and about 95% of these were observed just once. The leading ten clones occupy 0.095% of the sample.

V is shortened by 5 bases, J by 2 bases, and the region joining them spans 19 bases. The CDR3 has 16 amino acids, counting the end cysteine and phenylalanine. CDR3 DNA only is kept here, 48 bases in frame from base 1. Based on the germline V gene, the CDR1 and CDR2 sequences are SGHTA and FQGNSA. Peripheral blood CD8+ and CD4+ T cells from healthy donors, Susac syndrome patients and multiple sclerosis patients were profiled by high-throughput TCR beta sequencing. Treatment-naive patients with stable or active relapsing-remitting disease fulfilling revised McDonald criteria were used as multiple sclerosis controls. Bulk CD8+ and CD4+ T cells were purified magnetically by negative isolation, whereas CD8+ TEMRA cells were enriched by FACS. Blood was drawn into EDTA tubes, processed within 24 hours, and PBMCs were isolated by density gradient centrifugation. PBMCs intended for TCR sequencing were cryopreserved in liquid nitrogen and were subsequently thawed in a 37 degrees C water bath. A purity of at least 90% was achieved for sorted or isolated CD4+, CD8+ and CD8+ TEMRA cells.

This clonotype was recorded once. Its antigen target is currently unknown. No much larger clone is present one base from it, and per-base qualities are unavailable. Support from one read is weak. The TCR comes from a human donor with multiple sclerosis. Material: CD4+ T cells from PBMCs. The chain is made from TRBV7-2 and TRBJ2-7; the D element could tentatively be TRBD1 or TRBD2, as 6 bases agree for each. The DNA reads TGTGCCAGCAGCCTCCGTGGTCCGGGGGCACCCTACGAGCAGTACTTC. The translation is CASSLRGPGAPYEQYF.